What follows describes a single T cell receptor beta chain. Germline V lookup: CDR1 SEHNR, CDR2 FQNEAQ (reference sequence). This CDR3 contains 15 residues. V lost 5 bases to trimming and J lost 6 bases, with 17 bases between them. The sample comes from a study of blood T cell repertoires in COVID-19. Study-wide context: Whether acute or convalescent, the COVID-19 samples came from the United States, Italy and Spain.

The cohort comprised adults aged about 18 to 90 years residing in about two dozen US areas. Measured with immunoSEQ multiplex PCR; TCRdb has only the in-frame clones, and not every one. The sample lists about 240,000 clones; about 89% were seen once. The chain carries TRBV7-9 and TRBJ2-1, with D possibly being TRBD2 (6 bases). The sequenced sample was PBMCs or T cells enriched from blood (not recorded which). The TCR originated in a man aged 40-49 years who had recovered from COVID-19. As DNA, the CDR3 is TGTGCCAGCAGCCCCCGACTAGTACGTGGCAATGAGCAGTTCTTC. This sequence encodes CASSPRLVRGNEQFF.